These 24 T cell receptor beta chains were sequenced from one sample in a study of CD8+CD57+ T cells in acquired aplastic anemia. TCR beta VDJ and CDR3 profiling used genomic DNA as template. TCRdb redid the calling of the reads with MiXCR, one entry per CDR3 protein. This sample has approximately 260,000 distinct CDR3 sequences; around 82% occur once, and the top ten carry around 40%. Sequencing was done on patients that had shown CD8+CD57+ cell expansion by flow cytometry. Material: sorted CD4+, CD8+, or CD8+CD57+ T cells (not recorded which) from PBMCs. These receptors were obtained from a human donor with aplastic anemia.

This clonotype was recorded a few times. This rearrangement joins TRBV10-1 to TRBJ1-4, with D unclear. This CDR3 is 15 amino acids long. V lost 6 bases and J 2 bases, leaving 13 bases between the germline ends. Germline V gene lookup returns CDR1 WNHNN and CDR2 SYGVQD (reference sequence). The CDR3 nucleotides read TGCGCCAGCAGCGTGTCACGTCCCACTAATGAAAAACTGTTTTTT. Protein product: CASSVSRPTNEKLFF.

The chain recombines TRBV5-5 with TRBJ1-1; no clear D gene. The V end was cut by 1 base, the J end by 1 base, with 11 bases between. Germline V gene lookup returns CDR1 SGHKS and CDR2 YYEKEE (reference sequence). The CDR3 contains 15 residues. CDR3 nucleotide sequence: TGTGCCAGCAGCTTGTTAGACCCAGGGAACACTGAAGCTTTCTTT. Translated: CASSLLDPGNTEAFF.

This clonotype was seen more than once but under ten times. The V gene is TRBV29-1, the J gene TRBJ2-1, with D possibly TRBD2 on 6 matching bases. The CDR3 has 14 residues. Germline V gene lookup returns CDR1 SQVTM and CDR2 ANQGSEA. Trimming removed 3 bases at V and 7 bases at J, with 16 bases between. CDR3 amino acids: CSVDVLARVNEQFF. CDR3 nucleotides: TGCAGCGTTGATGTACTAGCTCGGGTTAATGAGCAGTTCTTC.

The chain joins TRBV5-6 to TRBJ2-3; no firm D call. Trimming took 2 bases from V and 6 from J, leaving 13 bases between them. This CDR3 has 14 amino acids. Germline CDR1 reads SGHDT; CDR2 reads YYEEEE. The CDR3: CASSLKERPDTQYF. DNA for the CDR3: TGTGCCAGCAGCTTAAAAGAGCGTCCCGATACGCAGTATTTT.

Concerning this clonotype: The missing conserved phenylalanine or tryptophan at the end of this CDR3 makes a read error likely. The limits of the CDR3 on the DNA are not certain, so only TCRdb's listed CDR3 is given. The chain couples TRBV7-9 to TRBJ2-3; no check of the table's D call, TRBD1, against the DNA was made. From germline, CDR1 is SEHNR and CDR2 FQNEAQ (reference sequence). The CDR3 spans 13 residues, counting both ends. This CDR3 is CASGVQGTGTRYV.

A single count supports this clonotype. V gene TRBV9 combines with J gene TRBJ2-5; D ambiguous. Germline lookup yields CDR1 SGDLS and CDR2 YYNGEE. V was pared by 9 bases and J by 2 bases, with 17 bases between. CDR3 length equals 14 residues. In nucleotides, the CDR3 is TGTGCCACCGGCGGAGCCGGCGAGCAAGAGACCCAGTACTTC. It codes for CATGGAGEQETQYF.

The V gene is TRBV20-1, the J gene TRBJ2-6; D remains ambiguous. The CDR3 loop spans 15 amino acids. Germline lookup yields CDR1 DFQATT and CDR2 SNEGSKA (reference sequence). The V end lost 0 bases, the J end lost 3 bases, and 9 bases lay between the germline ends. The CDR3 DNA is TGCAGTGCTAGAGATCCCAGGAGTGGGGCCAACGTCCTGACTTTC. This sequence encodes CSARDPRSGANVLTF.

Of note for this clonotype: This CDR3 is missing its conserved last phenylalanine or tryptophan, likely due to a read error. It is unclear where the CDR3 begins or ends on the DNA, so no DNA is shown, and the CDR3 is as TCRdb lists it. J is TRBJ2-3 and V is TRBV7-8; the D call in the table, TRBD1, was not verified against the DNA. The CDR3 totals 13 residues, both ends included. Germline CDR1 is SGHVS and CDR2 is FQNEAQ. The CDR3: CASGDGGTDAPHY.

To note about this clonotype: The junction departs from the called germline gene at one end, perhaps through a read error. The gene calls are TRBV7-6 and TRBJ1-6; 10 nucleotides match TRBD1. Germline values: CDR1 SGHVS, CDR2 FNYEAQ. The CDR3 sequence is 16 residues long. The CDR3 DNA follows: TGTGCCAGCAGCCAACGGGACAGGGGTCTTAATTCACCCCTCCGCTTT. Translating gives CASSQRDRGLNSPLRF.

The V gene is TRBV4-2, the J gene TRBJ2-3; TRBD2 matches at 12 bases. The germline gives CDR1 LGHNA, CDR2 YNFKEQ. CDR3 length: 16 amino acids. V gave up 6 bases and J gave up 6 bases; unmatched junction bases: 10. In DNA, the CDR3 is TGTGCCAGCAGGATGGGGCTAGCGGGGGGGAGGGATACGCAGTATTTT. This codes for CASRMGLAGGRDTQYF.

The V call is TRBV5-4, the J call TRBJ1-2; D call uncertain. The germline V gene has CDR1 SGHNT and CDR2 YYREEE (reference sequence). Trimming removed 2 bases from V and 5 bases from J, with 19 bases in between. The CDR3 contains 16 residues. The CDR3 sequence: CASSFTSAMSVYGYTF. CDR3 nucleotide sequence: TGTGCCAGCAGCTTTACTAGCGCCATGAGCGTATATGGCTACACCTTC.

In this sample, this clonotype turned up many times. This chain joins TRBV11-1 and TRBJ2-5, with a tentative D call TRBD1 (6 bases). In germline, CDR1 is SGHAT, CDR2 FQDESV (reference sequence). This CDR3 comprises 14 residues. The ends were cut back, 3 bases at V and 2 bases at J, with 10 bases in the middle. The CDR3 loop reads CASSLDSEQETQYF. CDR3 in DNA: TGTGCCAGCAGCTTGGACAGCGAGCAAGAGACCCAGTACTTC.

This clonotype was recorded once. This rearrangement joins TRBV7-8 to TRBJ2-1; the D gene is possibly TRBD1 (6 bases). This CDR3 is 16 amino acids long. CDR1 and CDR2 (germline): SGHVS, FQNEAQ. Trimming took off 3 bases at V and 13 bases at J, with 25 bases between the two ends. As DNA, the CDR3 is TGTGCCAGCAGCTTTCATCCAGACGGGACAACCGTTTCCCAGTTCTTC. Its protein is CASSFHPDGTTVSQFF. Variable domain in full (rest from reference TRBV7-8 and TRBJ2-1): GAGVSQSPRYKVAKRGQDVALRCDPISGHVSLFWYQQALGQGPEFLTYFQNEAQLDKSGLPSDRFFAERPEGSVSTLKIQRTQQEDSAVYLCASSFHPDGTTVSQFFGPGTRLTVL.

About this clonotype itself: Mismatch with germline at one junction end may stem from a read error. This chain uses TRBV2 with TRBJ2-7, with D possibly matching TRBD2 (5 bases). This CDR3 comprises 13 residues. Germline V gene lookup returns CDR1 SNHLY and CDR2 FYNNEI. The CDR3 nucleotides read TGCAGCGGTAGTGAGGCAGAGACCTACGAGCAGTACTTC. Its translation is CSGSEAETYEQYF.

On this clonotype: Relative to the germline gene, one junction end is altered; a read error may explain this. This chain connects TRBV11-3 to TRBJ2-4; maybe TRBD2 (5 bases). CDR1 and CDR2 from the germline V gene are SGHNT and YENEEA. This CDR3 region has 12 residues. The CDR3 nucleotides are TGTGCCAACAGCTTAGAGGTAGACGGAGGGTACTTC. Its protein product is CANSLEVDGGYF.

The chain recombines TRBV19 with TRBJ1-1, with a tentative D call TRBD1 (5 bases). The germline CDR1 and CDR2 sequences are LNHDA and SQIVND (reference sequence). There are 15 residues in the CDR3. V was shortened by 0 bases and J by 7 bases, with 15 bases between the two germline ends. The CDR3 sequence is CASSIDMTAYNEAFF. The CDR3 nucleotides are TGTGCCAGTAGTATAGATATGACAGCGTACAATGAAGCTTTCTTT.

The V gene is TRBV9, the J gene TRBJ2-3; D unresolved. Germline loops: CDR1 SGDLS, CDR2 YYNGEE. The CDR3 totals 14 residues. The V end lost 0 bases, the J end lost 15 bases, and 20 bases lay between the germline ends. The CDR3 sequence: CASSVGGSSNKHYF. CDR3 DNA sequence: TGTGCCAGCAGCGTAGGGGGATCGAGCAATAAGCACTATTTT.

On this clonotype: The limits of the CDR3 on the DNA are not certain, so only TCRdb's listed CDR3 is given. V is TRBV7-2 and J is TRBJ2-3; the D call TRBD1 from the table was never checked on the DNA. Germline loops: CDR1 SGHTA, CDR2 FQGNSA. The CDR3 spans 14 amino acids, including both terminal residues. The CDR3 sequence is CASSWAQGSNYGYF.

On this clonotype: Since the CDR3 does not end with the conserved phenylalanine or tryptophan, this likely comes from a read error. No DNA is shown, since the ends of the CDR3 on it are uncertain; the CDR3 is the one TCRdb lists. The V and J genes are TRBV7-8 and TRBJ2-3; the table assigns TRBD1, which was not confirmed against the DNA. The CDR3 is 13 residues long, ends included. CDR1 and CDR2 (germline): SGHVS, FQNEAQ. CDR3 loop: CASGDAGRHTPYY.

The chain combines TRBV29-1 with TRBJ2-7; TRBD1 agrees at 11 bases. With 7 bases clipped from V and 7 bases from J, the junction kept 6 bases outside the gene matches. CDR1 is SQVTM, CDR2 ANQGSEA, per germline. The CDR3 has 12 amino acids. DNA for the CDR3: TGCAGCGCAGGACAGGGGGCGGTTGAGCAGTACTTC. Protein: CSAGQGAVEQYF.

The CDR3 spells CASRLELTETTDFFF. In nucleotides, the CDR3 is TGTGCCAGCAGGTTAGAGCTCACAGAGACGACTGATTTTTTCTTT. The rearrangement links TRBV2 to TRBJ1-1; D ambiguous. Germline CDR1 and CDR2: SNHLY and FYNNEI. The V gene lost 6 bases and the J gene lost 13 bases, with 27 bases spanning the gap. CDR3 length: 15 residues. Together with reference TRBV2 and TRBJ1-1, the CDR3 gives the full variable domain: EPEVTQTPSHQVTQMGQEVILRCVPISNHLYFYWYRQILGQKVEFLVSFYNNEISEKSEIFDDQFSVERPDGSNFTLKIRSTKLEDSAMYFCASRLELTETTDFFFGQGTRLTVV.

This chain links TRBV5-1 with TRBJ2-1, with TRBD1 as a possible D gene (6 bases). The CDR3 length is 16 residues. The germline CDR1 and CDR2 sequences are SGHRS and YFSETQ. The V and J ends lost 4 bases and 8 bases respectively, with 22 bases between them. The CDR3 here is CASSPDSCGQSDEQFF. As DNA, the CDR3 is TGCGCCAGCAGCCCGGACAGCTGCGGGCAGAGCGATGAGCAGTTCTTC.

This clonotype has a single count. No conserved phenylalanine or tryptophan ends this CDR3, so it is likely a read error. No DNA is shown, since the ends of the CDR3 on it are uncertain; the CDR3 is the one TCRdb lists. The chain couples TRBV2 to TRBJ1-5; the table's D call TRBD1 went unverified against the DNA. Termini included, the CDR3 measures 15 amino acids. The germline CDR1 and CDR2 sequences are SNHLY and FYNNEI. CDR3 in amino acids: CASSDGGLNEQSFGP.

The chain joins TRBV9 to TRBJ2-5, with D perhaps matching TRBD1 (5 bases). The CDR3 is 15 residues long. CDR1 SGDLS and CDR2 YYNGEE come from the germline V gene. Trimming shortened V by 2 bases and J by 9 bases, and 20 bases separated the two germline ends. The CDR3 is CASSVRGSRNQPQYF. DNA of the CDR3: TGTGCCAGCAGCGTTAGGGGCTCGAGAAATCAGCCCCAGTACTTC.